This is a list of T cell receptor beta chains from one sample in a study of T-cell reconstitution after alpha-beta-depleted transplantation in children. TCRdb re-called the PCR reads through MiXCR, storing one row per CDR3 protein. The table has more than 550,000 distinct CDR3 sequences, approximately 10% seen once. The sequencing used PBMCs from the stem cell graft donor, collected from the stem cell graft. Receptors were obtained from a human donor who donated a stem cell graft to a child with acute myeloid leukemia. Each CDR3 is given with its conserved first and last residue. Each record gives: clone size, V gene, J gene, D gene, CDR3 protein, CDR3 DNA. A D gene is named only where the DNA matches it firmly. Size is omitted from some rows. Given values are once, few, many or a class for expanded clones.

few	TRBV6-5	TRBJ2-3	.	CASSYSAPTDTQYF	TGTGCCAGCAGTTACTCTGCTCCAACAGATACGCAGTATTTT
few	TRBV6-5	TRBJ1-2	.	CASSYSFQSYGYTF	TGTGCCAGCAGTTACTCGTTCCAGTCATATGGCTACACCTTC
.	TRBV6-2/TRBV6-3	TRBJ2-1	.	CASNLLASGEQFF	TGTGCCAGCAACTTACTAGCATCGGGTGAGCAGTTCTTC
few	TRBV5-1	TRBJ2-1	TRBD1	CASSLNRGLYNEQFF	TGCGCCAGCAGTTTAAACAGGGGGCTCTACAATGAGCAGTTCTTC
many	TRBV9	TRBJ1-1	.	CASSVAGTEAFF	TGTGCCAGCAGCGTAGCCGGGACTGAAGCTTTCTTT
many	TRBV6-5	TRBJ2-7	.	CASSYRRQGYEQYF	TGTGCCAGCAGTTACAGGCGGCAGGGCTACGAGCAGTACTTC
.	TRBV27	TRBJ2-1	TRBD2	CASSLGTRPPYNEQFF	TGTGCCAGCAGTTTAGGGACTAGGCCGCCTTACAATGAGCAGTTCTTC
.	TRBV6-1	TRBJ1-6	.	CASSPTNRVSPSPLHF	TGTGCCAGCAGTCCAACAAACAGGGTTTCTCCTTCACCCCTCCACTTT
many	TRBV6-5	TRBJ2-7	.	CASSWRGEQYF	TGTGCCAGCAGTTGGCGGGGCGAGCAGTACTTC
.	TRBV12-3/TRBV12-4	TRBJ1-5	.	CASSLVGSSNQPQHF	TGTGCCAGCAGTTTGGTCGGGTCTAGCAATCAGCCCCAGCATTTT
few	TRBV6-2/TRBV6-3	TRBJ1-5	TRBD1	CASSSPGTGGSYSNQPQHF	TGTGCCAGCAGTTCCCCGGGGACAGGGGGATCATATAGCAATCAGCCCCAGCATTTT
.	TRBV28	TRBJ1-6	TRBD1	CASSPPRGGPVNSPLHF	TGTGCCAGCAGTCCCCCCCGAGGGGGCCCAGTTAATTCACCCCTCCACTTT
few	TRBV6-4	TRBJ2-1	.	CASSDFGGVSRNEQFF	TGTGCCAGCAGTGACTTTGGGGGAGTCAGTCGAAATGAGCAGTTCTTC
many	TRBV4-3	TRBJ2-1	.	CASSPLLGGNNEQFF	TGCGCCAGCAGCCCCCTTTTGGGGGGAAACAATGAGCAGTTCTTC
few	TRBV20-1	TRBJ1-1	.	CSASRDEYTEAFF	TGCAGTGCTAGCCGAGATGAGTACACTGAAGCTTTCTTT
.	TRBV7-7	TRBJ2-2	TRBD2	CATKGLANTGELFF	TGTGCTACCAAGGGACTAGCGAACACCGGGGAGCTGTTTTTT
.	TRBV29-1	TRBJ2-7	TRBD1	CSVEGDRTYEQYF	TGCAGCGTTGAAGGGGACAGAACCTACGAGCAGTACTTC
many	TRBV9	TRBJ2-2	.	CASSVASRPPGELFF	TGTGCCAGCAGCGTAGCTAGCCGACCCCCTGGGGAGCTGTTTTTT
few	TRBV12-3/TRBV12-4	TRBJ1-2	.	CASSLLRDMVYGYTF	TGTGCCAGCAGTCTACTCCGGGACATGGTATATGGCTACACCTTC
many	TRBV12-3/TRBV12-4	TRBJ2-4	.	CASSIATGTNIQYF	TGTGCCAGCAGTATCGCTACCGGGACAAACATTCAGTACTTC
many	TRBV6-2/TRBV6-3	TRBJ2-3	.	CASSYFMTQYF	TGTGCCAGCAGTTACTTTATGACGCAGTATTTT
.	TRBV27	TRBJ2-6	.	CASRGNSGANVLTF	TGTGCCAGCAGGGGAAACTCTGGGGCCAACGTCCTGACTTTC
.	TRBV7-9	TRBJ2-3	.	CASSYRPGWATDTQYF	TGTGCCAGCAGCTACCGACCAGGGTGGGCCACAGATACGCAGTATTTT
.	TRBV30	TRBJ1-2	.	CAWSGTEYYGYTF	TGTGCCTGGAGTGGGACAGAATACTATGGCTACACCTTC
.	TRBV24-1	TRBJ1-2	.	CATSPRGNYGYTF	TGTGCCACCAGCCCTAGGGGGAACTATGGCTACACCTTC
few	TRBV20-1	TRBJ2-1	.	CSASVGGGPSEQFF	TGCAGTGCTAGTGTGGGGGGAGGCCCCTCGGAGCAGTTCTTC
.	TRBV5-1	TRBJ2-3	.	CASSFWGTDTQYF	TGCGCCAGCAGCTTTTGGGGTACAGATACGCAGTATTTT
few	TRBV28	TRBJ2-7	TRBD1	CASSLPTGGTYEQYF	TGTGCCAGCAGTTTACCGACAGGGGGGACGTACGAGCAGTACTTC
.	TRBV5-1	TRBJ2-1	.	CASSLSGAAGSLSSYNEQFF	TGCGCCAGCAGTTTGTCCGGGGCAGCCGGAAGCCTAAGCTCCTACAATGAGCAGTTCTTC
many	TRBV6-1	TRBJ1-6	.	CASSSGPYNSPLHF	TGTGCCAGCTCTTCGGGACCGTATAATTCACCCCTCCACTTT
.	TRBV7-2	TRBJ2-3	TRBD2	CASSQGLAGARTDTQYF	TGTGCCAGCAGCCAGGGACTAGCGGGAGCCCGCACAGATACGCAGTATTTT
.	TRBV2	TRBJ1-6	.	CASSEAPGFVNSPLHF	TGTGCCAGCAGTGAAGCGCCGGGGTTTGTGAATTCACCCCTCCACTTT
few	TRBV9	TRBJ2-5	.	CASSVGRSWETQYF	TGTGCCAGCAGCGTAGGTCGGAGCTGGGAGACCCAGTACTTC
.	TRBV5-1	TRBJ1-2	.	CASSYRGDGYTF	TGCGCCAGCAGCTATCGGGGAGATGGCTACACCTTC
.	TRBV15	TRBJ1-1	.	CATSREEDPNTEAFF	TGTGCCACCAGCAGAGAGGAAGACCCGAACACTGAAGCTTTCTTT
.	TRBV7-2	TRBJ1-2	.	CASSLVLDNYGYTF	TGTGCCAGCAGCTTAGTTTTGGATAACTATGGCTACACCTTC
few	TRBV29-1	TRBJ2-7	TRBD2	CSVKPGLHLTEQYF	TGCAGCGTGAAACCGGGACTACACTTAACCGAGCAGTACTTC
.	TRBV4-2	TRBJ1-1	.	CASSQEEAATYTEAFF	TGTGCCAGCAGCCAAGAAGAGGCAGCCACTTACACTGAAGCTTTCTTT
.	TRBV29-1	TRBJ1-3	TRBD1	CSVATGGGNTIYF	TGCAGCGTCGCGACAGGGGGTGGAAACACCATATATTTT
few	TRBV20-1	TRBJ2-3	.	CSARETTTTDTQYF	TGCAGTGCTAGAGAAACAACTACCACAGATACGCAGTATTTT
few	TRBV18	TRBJ1-1	.	CASSWDMNTEAFF	TGTGCCAGCTCATGGGATATGAACACTGAAGCTTTCTTT
.	TRBV25-1	TRBJ1-1	TRBD1	CASRRTGPEAFF	TGTGCCAGCAGAAGGACAGGCCCTGAAGCTTTCTTT
.	TRBV7-8	TRBJ1-5	.	CASSLGGRDQPQHF	TGTGCCAGCAGCTTAGGGGGTCGGGATCAGCCCCAGCATTTT
.	TRBV29-1	TRBJ2-1	.	CSVEPTSNEQFF	TGCAGCGTGGAACCGACTAGTAATGAGCAGTTCTTC
many	TRBV29-1	TRBJ2-1	TRBD2	CSGQRERIYNEQFF	TGCAGCGGTCAGCGGGAGCGGATTTACAATGAGCAGTTCTTC
.	TRBV20-1	TRBJ2-5	.	CSATADVVVGQYF	TGCAGTGCTACCGCGGACGTCGTCGTCGGCCAGTACTTC
.	TRBV7-2	TRBJ2-4	.	CASRQNQGRRNIQYF	TGTGCCAGCAGGCAGAACCAGGGGCGGAGAAACATTCAGTACTTC
few	TRBV27	TRBJ2-2	.	CASSLRRGENTGELFF	TGTGCCAGCAGTTTAAGGCGGGGCGAGAACACCGGGGAGCTGTTTTTT
few	TRBV6-1	TRBJ2-7	TRBD2	CASTPSGSPYEQYF	TGTGCCAGCACTCCGAGCGGGAGCCCCTACGAGCAGTACTTC
.	TRBV7-9	TRBJ2-7	TRBD2	CATIELAGPYEQYF	TGTGCCACCATTGAACTAGCGGGACCCTACGAGCAGTACTTC
many	TRBV28	TRBJ1-2	.	CASRGANYGYTF	TGTGCCAGCCGGGGCGCTAACTATGGCTACACCTTC
many	TRBV3-1	TRBJ2-1	.	CASSQGSSSYNEQFF	TGTGCCAGCAGCCAAGGTAGCAGCTCCTACAATGAGCAGTTCTTC
.	TRBV7-8	TRBJ2-1	.	CASSMTRKLSKSEQFF	TGTGCCAGCAGCATGACTCGCAAACTTTCGAAAAGTGAGCAGTTCTTC
.	TRBV20-1	TRBJ2-1	TRBD2	CSASSLAGVYNEQFF	TGCAGTGCTAGTAGCCTAGCGGGAGTCTACAATGAGCAGTTCTTC
many	TRBV11-2	TRBJ2-5	TRBD1	CASSFTGARETQYF	TGTGCCAGCAGCTTTACAGGGGCCAGAGAGACCCAGTACTTC
few	TRBV27	TRBJ2-1	.	CASSPQRTVGEQFF	TGTGCCAGCAGTCCACAAAGGACAGTTGGTGAGCAGTTCTTC
many	TRBV6-5	TRBJ2-7	TRBD2	CASSSGAGVTEQYF	TGTGCCAGCAGTTCCGGAGCGGGGGTGACCGAGCAGTACTTC
few	TRBV7-2	TRBJ1-2	.	CASSLGGNGYTF	TGTGCCAGCAGCTTAGGGGGCAATGGCTACACCTTC